This T cell receptor beta chain was identified during a study of blood T cell repertoires in COVID-19. Study in general: Sites in the United States, Italy and Spain provided acute and convalescent COVID-19 samples.

This CDR3 is built from 14 residues. Trimming at V came to 7 bases and at J to 2 bases, leaving 4 bases not matched to a gene. Germline V CDR1 and CDR2: KGHDR, SFDVKD. Original processing methods: Amplification from reference gene primers served as the basis for estimated nucleated cell counts. The assay was immunoSEQ multiplex PCR, and TCRdb's table has in-frame clones only and misses some. The V and J calls and the clone size are those of that table, but D and trimming were determined from the DNA. The data contain approximately 60,000 clones, approximately 94% of them singletons. The sequenced sample was peripheral blood. The receptor's source is a man in his 70s with active COVID-19. V gene TRBV24-1 combines with J gene TRBJ2-1; TRBD2 matches 7 bases. In DNA form, the CDR3 reads TGTGCCACCAGCGCGACTAGCCCCTACAATGAGCAGTTCTTC. The encoded protein is CATSATSPYNEQFF.